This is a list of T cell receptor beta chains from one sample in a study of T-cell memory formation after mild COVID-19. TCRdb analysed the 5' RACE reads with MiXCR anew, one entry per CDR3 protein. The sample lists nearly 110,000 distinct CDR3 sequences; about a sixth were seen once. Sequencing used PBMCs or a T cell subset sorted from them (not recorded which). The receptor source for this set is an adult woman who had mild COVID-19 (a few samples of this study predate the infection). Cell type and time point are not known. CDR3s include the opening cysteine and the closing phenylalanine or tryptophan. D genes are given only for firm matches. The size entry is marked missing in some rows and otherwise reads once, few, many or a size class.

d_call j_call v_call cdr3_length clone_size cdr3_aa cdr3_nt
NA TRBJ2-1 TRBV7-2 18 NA CASSLEVGRTGDYNEQFF TGTGCCAGCAGCTTAGAGGTTGGCAGGACCGGAGACTACAATGAGCAGTTCTTC
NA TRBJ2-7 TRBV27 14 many CASSFKAYSYEQYF TGTGCCAGCAGTTTTAAGGCCTACTCCTACGAGCAGTACTTC
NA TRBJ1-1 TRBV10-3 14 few CAISDSERHTEAFF TGTGCCATCAGTGACTCCGAGCGGCACACTGAAGCTTTCTTT
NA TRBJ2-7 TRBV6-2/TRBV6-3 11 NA CASREGYEQYF TGTGCCAGCAGAGAGGGGTACGAGCAGTACTTC
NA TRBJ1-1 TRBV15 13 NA CATSAVSNTEAFF TGTGCCACCAGCGCTGTATCGAACACTGAAGCTTTCTTT
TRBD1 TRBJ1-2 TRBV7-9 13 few CASSPTETGPFTF TGTGCCAGCAGCCCCACGGAGACAGGGCCCTTCACCTTC
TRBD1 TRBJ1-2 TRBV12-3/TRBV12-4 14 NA CASSYGAGGYGYTF TGTGCCAGCAGTTATGGGGCAGGGGGCTATGGCTACACCTTC
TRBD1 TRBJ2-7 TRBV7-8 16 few CASSLGTGDPSYEQYF TGTGCCAGCAGCTTAGGGACAGGGGATCCTTCCTACGAGCAGTACTTC
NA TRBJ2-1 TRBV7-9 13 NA CASSSYLGDEQFF TGTGCCAGCAGCTCTTACCTCGGAGATGAGCAGTTCTTC
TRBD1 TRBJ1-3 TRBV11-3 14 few CASSLGGQDNTIYF TGTGCCAGCAGCTTAGGGGGACAGGACAACACCATATATTTT
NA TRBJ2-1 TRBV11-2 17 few CASSKRPGTETYNEQFF TGTGCCAGCAGCAAACGTCCCGGGACGGAGACCTACAATGAGCAGTTCTTC
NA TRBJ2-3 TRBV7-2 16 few CASSLAFQGGPDTQYF TGTGCCAGCAGCTTAGCGTTTCAGGGGGGGCCAGATACGCAGTATTTT
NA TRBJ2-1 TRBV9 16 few CASSVAGESSYNEQFF TGTGCCAGCAGCGTAGCTGGGGAGAGCTCCTACAATGAGCAGTTCTTC
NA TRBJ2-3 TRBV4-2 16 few CASSTGVGGPTDTQYF TGTGCCAGCAGCACCGGGGTCGGGGGGCCCACAGATACGCAGTATTTT
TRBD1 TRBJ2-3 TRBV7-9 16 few CASSPYPGQGPNTQYF TGTGCCAGCAGTCCCTATCCGGGACAGGGTCCGAATACGCAGTATTTT
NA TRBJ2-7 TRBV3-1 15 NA CASSQEGDPPYEQYF TGTGCCAGCAGCCAAGAAGGAGACCCCCCCTACGAGCAGTACTTC
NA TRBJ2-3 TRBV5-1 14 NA CASSLRGPGDTQYF TGCGCCAGCAGCTTGAGGGGACCAGGAGATACGCAGTATTTT
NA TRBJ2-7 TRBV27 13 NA CASSFGRTYEQYF TGTGCCAGCAGTTTCGGACGGACGTACGAGCAGTACTTC
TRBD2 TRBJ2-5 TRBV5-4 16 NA CASSWRRLAGVETQYF TGTGCCAGCAGCTGGAGGCGGCTAGCGGGGGTGGAGACCCAGTACTTC
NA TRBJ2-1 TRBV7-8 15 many CASSLDGSRYNEQFF TGTGCCAGCAGCTTAGACGGGAGTCGCTACAATGAGCAGTTCTTC
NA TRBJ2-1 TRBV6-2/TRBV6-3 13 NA CASSTGLDNEQFF TGTGCCAGCAGTACAGGGTTAGACAATGAGCAGTTCTTC
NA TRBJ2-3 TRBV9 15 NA CASSVAEGRTDTQYF TGTGCCAGCAGCGTAGCCGAAGGGAGGACAGATACGCAGTATTTT
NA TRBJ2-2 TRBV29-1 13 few CSVDGGKGGELFF TGCAGCGTTGACGGAGGGAAGGGCGGGGAGCTGTTTTTT
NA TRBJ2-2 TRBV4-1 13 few CASSQPGIGELFF TGCGCCAGCAGCCAACCCGGGATCGGGGAGCTGTTTTTT
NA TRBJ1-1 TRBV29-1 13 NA CSYQFAGLSEAFF TGCAGCTATCAATTCGCGGGGTTGAGTGAAGCTTTCTTT
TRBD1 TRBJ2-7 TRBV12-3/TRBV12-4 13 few CASSEGQSYEQYF TGTGCCAGCAGCGAGGGACAGTCCTACGAGCAGTACTTC
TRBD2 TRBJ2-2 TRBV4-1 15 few CASSQDATSGGELFF TGCGCCAGCAGCCAAGACGCGACTAGCGGCGGGGAGCTGTTTTTT
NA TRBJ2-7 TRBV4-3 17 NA CASSQDLGRVLSYEQYF TGCGCCAGCAGCCAAGATCTCGGGCGGGTTCTCTCCTACGAGCAGTACTTC
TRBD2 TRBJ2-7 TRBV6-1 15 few CASSEVASGAYEQYF TGTGCCAGCAGTGAAGTGGCTAGCGGGGCCTACGAGCAGTACTTC
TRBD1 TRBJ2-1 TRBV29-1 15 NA CSASGIYTGDNEQFF TGCAGCGCGTCCGGCATATACACAGGGGACAATGAGCAGTTCTTC
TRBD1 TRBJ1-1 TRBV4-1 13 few CASSQPRTGKTFF TGCGCCAGCAGCCAACCCAGGACAGGAAAGACTTTCTTT
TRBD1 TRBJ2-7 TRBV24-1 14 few CATSDGDRGGEQYF TGTGCCACCAGTGATGGGGACAGGGGAGGCGAGCAGTACTTC
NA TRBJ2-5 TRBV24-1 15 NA CATSDQLSGTRTQYF TGTGCCACCAGTGATCAGCTTTCAGGGACACGGACCCAGTACTTC
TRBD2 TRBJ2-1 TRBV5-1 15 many CASSKTSGGYNEQFF TGCGCCAGCAGCAAGACTAGCGGGGGCTACAATGAGCAGTTCTTC
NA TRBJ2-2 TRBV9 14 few CASSGDSPTGELFF TGTGCCAGCAGCGGTGACAGTCCGACCGGGGAGCTGTTTTTT
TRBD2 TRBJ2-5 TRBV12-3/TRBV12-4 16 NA CASSRGLAGGEETQYF TGTGCCAGCAGTCGTGGACTAGCGGGGGGAGAAGAGACCCAGTACTTC
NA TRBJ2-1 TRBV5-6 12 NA CASSIRQAEQFF TGTGCCAGCAGCATCAGGCAGGCGGAGCAGTTCTTC
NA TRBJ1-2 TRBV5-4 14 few CASSYTGEGYGYTF TGTGCCAGCAGCTATACGGGAGAAGGCTATGGCTACACCTTC
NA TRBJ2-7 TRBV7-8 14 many CASSFGSLNYEQYF TGTGCCAGCAGCTTTGGCAGCCTCAACTACGAGCAGTACTTC